Listed here is a single T cell receptor beta chain. Antigen: not known. The sample's time point: newly diagnosed GD, antithyroid drugs for less than 3 months. Scientists built the TCR library using RNA that was extracted from PBMCs. The peripheral blood volume drawn was 8 to 9.5 milliliters, and it was collected into EDTA tubes. Assembly of TCR beta libraries relied on iRepertoire HTBI primers together with Arm-PCR of CDR3 regions. Using its own MiXCR run on the multiplex PCR reads, TCRdb lists one record per CDR3 protein. The table lists 360,000 or so distinct CDR3 sequences, around 15% of them singletons. Trimming removed 0 bases from V and 7 bases from J; junction bases left unmatched: 4. The CDR3 loop spans 14 amino acids. Germline CDR1 SGDLS, CDR2 YYNGEE. This specimen belongs to a study of regulatory T cells in long-lasting Graves disease. Overall study findings and caveats: TRBV28, TRBJ1-2 and TRBJ2-5 were segments that persistent disease favored.

These data also formed part of another study, on T cells in Graves' hyperthyroidism and ophthalmopathy. This second study notes: Graves' hyperthyroidism showing no ophthalmopathy progression within 18 months was considered stable.

The genes are TRBV9 and TRBJ2-1, with 7 bases that match TRBD2. The sequences come from peripheral blood mononuclear cells (PBMCs), collected at new diagnosis, from a patient treated with antithyroid drugs. This receptor was taken from a woman aged 18 to 35 with Graves disease. CDR3 in DNA: TGTGCCAGCAGCGTAGGCGGGAGTGGTAATGAGCAGTTCTTC. Translated: CASSVGGSGNEQFF.